This T cell receptor beta chain stems from a study of cytomegalovirus exposure and HLA in healthy donors. General study results and limits: HLA allele associations emerged for about 16,000 TCR beta sequences in a later analysis, at 0.05 false discovery rate. Cytomegalovirus-associated status was assigned to around 160 TCR beta chains.

This CDR3 comprises 15 residues. The germline V gene has CDR1 MNHEY and CDR2 SMNVEV (reference sequence). J gave up 13 bases and V 4 bases, and 10 bases lay outside the gene matches. The study ran its PCR with 60 Vbeta and 13 Jbeta primers. The method was immunoSEQ multiplex PCR; TCRdb's version includes in-frame clones alone and lacks a portion of them. The ten most abundant clones cover less than 1% of a sample with about 210,000 clones. These donors, healthy bone marrow donors, were studied. A word on this clone: Its antigen is unidentified.

The source is a woman younger than 45 in good health and CMV-seropositive. The chain recombines TRBV27 with TRBJ1-6; 10 bases agree with TRBD1. The sample comprised PBMCs. CDR3 sequence: CASSSPGTGVSPLHF. CDR3 nucleotides: TGTGCCAGCAGTTCTCCCGGGACAGGGGTATCTCCCCTCCACTTT.